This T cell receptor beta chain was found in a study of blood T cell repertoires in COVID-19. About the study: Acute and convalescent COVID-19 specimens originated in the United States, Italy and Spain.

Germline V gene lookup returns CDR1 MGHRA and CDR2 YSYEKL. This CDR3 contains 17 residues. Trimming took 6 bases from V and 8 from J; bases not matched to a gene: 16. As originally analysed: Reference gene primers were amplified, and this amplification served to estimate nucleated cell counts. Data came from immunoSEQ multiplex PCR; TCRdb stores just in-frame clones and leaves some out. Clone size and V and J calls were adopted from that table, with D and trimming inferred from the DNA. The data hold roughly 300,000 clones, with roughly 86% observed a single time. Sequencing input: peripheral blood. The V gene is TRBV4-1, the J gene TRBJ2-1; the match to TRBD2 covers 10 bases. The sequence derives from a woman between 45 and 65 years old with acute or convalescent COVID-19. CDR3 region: CASRPRGSSGSLDEQFF. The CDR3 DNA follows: TGCGCCAGCAGACCAAGAGGTTCTAGCGGGAGTTTGGATGAGCAGTTCTTC.